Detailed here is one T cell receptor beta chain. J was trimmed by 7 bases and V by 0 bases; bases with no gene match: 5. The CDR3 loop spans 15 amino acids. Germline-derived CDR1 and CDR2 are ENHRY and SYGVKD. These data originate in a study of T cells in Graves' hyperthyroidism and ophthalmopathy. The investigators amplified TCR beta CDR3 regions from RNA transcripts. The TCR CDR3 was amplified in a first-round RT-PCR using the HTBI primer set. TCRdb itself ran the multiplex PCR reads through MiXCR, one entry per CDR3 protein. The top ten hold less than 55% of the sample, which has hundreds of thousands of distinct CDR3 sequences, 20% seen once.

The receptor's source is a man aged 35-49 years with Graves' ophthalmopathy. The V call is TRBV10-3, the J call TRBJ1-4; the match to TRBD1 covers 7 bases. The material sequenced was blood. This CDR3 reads CAISESATGPEKLFF. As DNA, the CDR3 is TGTGCCATCAGTGAGTCTGCGACAGGGCCTGAAAAACTGTTTTTT.